This TCR beta chain was retrieved from a study of cytomegalovirus exposure and HLA in healthy donors. This CDR3 is built from 14 residues. CDR1 is SNHLY and CDR2 is FYNNEI in the germline V gene. V lost 6 bases, J lost 2 bases, and 14 bases lay in between. Vbeta (60) and Jbeta (13) primers were used in the PCR. Measured with immunoSEQ multiplex PCR; TCRdb has only the in-frame clones, and not every one. With approximately 110,000 clones in the sample, the ten largest clones hold around 3.5%. The TCR was taken from a man aged 30 to 39 in good health and CMV-seronegative. J is TRBJ2-7 and V is TRBV2; possibly TRBD2 for D (6 bases). Sequenced: PBMCs. The chain's CDR3 is CASSIRRGTYEQYF. CDR3 in DNA: TGTGCCAGCAGCATTAGGCGGGGTACCTACGAGCAGTACTTC.